A single sample gave rise to the 27 T cell receptor beta chains below, sequenced in a study of blood T cell repertoires in COVID-19. Profiled with immunoSEQ multiplex PCR; TCRdb holds only in-frame clones, not every one. The sample has approximately 220,000 clones, roughly 80% seen once. Material: PBMCs or T cells enriched from blood (not recorded which). These receptors were taken from a woman aged 40 to 50 with acute COVID-19.

This clone has only a few counts. The chain carries TRBV7-9 and TRBJ2-5, with D possibly matching TRBD2 (6 bases). This CDR3 spans 15 amino acids. Germline values: CDR1 SEHNR, CDR2 FQNEAQ (reference sequence). V lost 0 bases to trimming and J lost 5 bases, with 13 bases between them. The CDR3 region is CASSLAGGSWETQYF. CDR3 nucleotides: TGTGCCAGCAGCTTAGCCGGAGGGAGTTGGGAGACCCAGTACTTC.

The chain links TRBV6-5 to TRBJ2-5; D may be TRBD2 (5 bases). The CDR3 spans 12 residues. V was shortened by 6 bases and J by 7 bases, with 12 bases between the two germline ends. The V gene's germline CDR1 is MNHEY and CDR2 SVGAGI. The CDR3 loop reads CASSLPRGTQYF. The CDR3 DNA sequence: TGTGCCAGCAGCCTTCCTCGGGGGACCCAGTACTTC.

The chain recombines TRBV4-2 with TRBJ2-1; TRBD2 matches 7 bases. Germline V lookup: CDR1 LGHNA, CDR2 YNFKEQ. The CDR3 has 17 amino acids. Germline trimming cut 0 bases from V and 2 bases from J; bases unmatched to any gene: 7. This CDR3 is CASSQDGSGNTYNEQFF. For the CDR3, the DNA is TGTGCCAGCAGCCAAGATGGGAGCGGGAACACCTACAATGAGCAGTTCTTC.

The chain employs TRBV10-3 and TRBJ2-1; D may be TRBD2 (7 bases). Germline lookup yields CDR1 ENHRY and CDR2 SYGVKD. Trimming removed 8 bases at V and 6 bases at J, with 14 bases between. There are 13 residues in the CDR3. In DNA form, the CDR3 reads TGTGCCATCGAGGCGGGGGCGGGCAATGAGCAGTTCTTC. Protein product: CAIEAGAGNEQFF.

V and J are TRBV3-1 (or the pseudogene TRBV3-2) and TRBJ1-4; TRBD1 aligns across 8 bases. The germline CDR1 and CDR2 sequences are LGHDT and YNNKEL (reference sequence). J gave up 8 bases and V 0 bases, and 14 bases lay outside the gene matches. The CDR3 length is 18 residues. CDR3 bases: TGTGCCAGCAGCCAAGATCGGTCAGGGGGCCTATTTGGGGAAAAACTGTTTTTT. Protein: CASSQDRSGGLFGEKLFF.

About this clone itself: Its ends do not fully match the called genes, so a read error is possible. The V and J genes are TRBV28 and TRBJ2-7; 7 positions agree with TRBD2. The CDR3 extends over 15 amino acids. The germline V gene has CDR1 MDHEN and CDR2 SYDVKM. CDR3 DNA sequence: TGTGCCAGCAGTCCCCTAGCGGTAGACTCCCACGAGCAGTACTTC. Residues: CASSPLAVDSHEQYF.

The gene calls are TRBV19 and TRBJ1-4; 9 nucleotides match TRBD1. The CDR3 loop spans 16 amino acids. The junction had 9 bases not matched to a gene; V was cut back by 5 bases and J by 5 bases. CDR1 is LNHDA, CDR2 SQIVND, per germline (reference sequence). The CDR3 reads CASSPSDRGENEKLFF. CDR3 in DNA: TGTGCCAGTAGTCCCTCGGACAGGGGAGAAAATGAAAAACTGTTTTTT.

On this clone itself: The same CDR3 arises from other DNA sequences in this sample as well. The chain employs TRBV7-2 and TRBJ1-2; D may be TRBD1 (6 bases). This CDR3 has 14 residues. Trimming cost V 5 bases and J 3 bases, with 13 bases left between them. The germline V gene encodes CDR1 SGHTA and CDR2 FQGNSA. The CDR3 protein is CASSLVAGDYGYTF. The CDR3 DNA follows: TGTGCCAGCAGCCTCGTTGCAGGGGACTATGGCTACACCTTC.

The chain employs TRBV27 and TRBJ2-1; D not resolved. The length of the CDR3 is 13 residues. Germline CDR1 and CDR2: MNHEY and SMNVEV (reference sequence). Trimming cost V 3 bases and J 2 bases, with 5 bases left between them. CDR3 nucleotide sequence: TGTGCCAGCAGTTTCACAGCCTACAATGAGCAGTTCTTC. It yields the protein CASSFTAYNEQFF.

The chain carries TRBV7-2 and TRBJ2-1; the D is unclear. This CDR3 is built from 15 residues. Germline CDR1 reads SGHTA; CDR2 reads FQGNSA. V was cut by 5 bases and J by 0 bases, with 11 bases left in between. CDR3: CASSPRRSSYNEQFF. In DNA form, the CDR3 reads TGTGCCAGCAGCCCCCGGCGGAGCTCCTACAATGAGCAGTTCTTC.

The chain couples TRBV24-1 to TRBJ2-7; a possible D gene is TRBD2 (5 bases). Between the trimmed V and J ends, which lost 9 bases and 4 bases, there was a span of 15 bases. CDR3 length equals 13 residues. Germline CDR1 KGHDR, CDR2 SFDVKD. The CDR3 DNA reads as TGTGCCACCTCCGACGGCAGGAGGTACGAGCAGTACTTC. Translated, it gives CATSDGRRYEQYF.

The genes are TRBV29-1 and TRBJ1-4, with D perhaps matching TRBD1 (5 bases). The V gene's germline CDR1 is SQVTM and CDR2 ANQGSEA. This CDR3 has 12 amino acids. The V end was cut by 2 bases, the J end by 8 bases, with 9 bases between. The CDR3 spells CSVEQGGEKLFF. The CDR3 DNA reads TGCAGCGTTGAACAGGGAGGGGAAAAACTGTTTTTT.

The chain recombines TRBV2 with TRBJ2-3; D unclear. Per germline, CDR1 SNHLY and CDR2 FYNNEI. The CDR3 loop spans 16 amino acids. V was trimmed by 8 bases and J by 2 bases, leaving 20 bases between them. CDR3 region: CASGEQARYFTDTQYF. DNA for the CDR3: TGTGCCAGCGGCGAGCAGGCACGATACTTCACAGATACGCAGTATTTT.

This rearrangement joins TRBV30 to TRBJ2-1; TRBD1 agrees at 8 bases. The CDR3 has 12 amino acids. Per germline, CDR1 GTSNPN and CDR2 SVGIG (reference sequence). The V gene end was trimmed by 5 bases and the J gene end by 5 bases; junction bases not matched to a gene: 2. Here the CDR3 reads CAWDRGDNEQFF. DNA of the CDR3: TGTGCCTGGGACAGGGGAGACAATGAGCAGTTCTTC.

This clone was counted a few times. This rearrangement joins TRBV29-1 to TRBJ1-4, with D possibly TRBD1 on 6 matching bases. Trimming left V 6 bases short and J 2 bases short, with 13 bases between. The CDR3 loop spans 14 amino acids. Germline lookup yields CDR1 SQVTM and CDR2 ANQGSEA. CDR3 sequence: CSVATGGTNEKLFF. The CDR3, as DNA: TGCAGCGTAGCCACGGGGGGCACTAATGAAAAACTGTTTTTT. Complete variable domain (other parts from reference TRBV29-1 and TRBJ1-4): SAVISQKPSRDICQRGTSLTIQCQVDSQVTMMFWYRQQPGQSLTLIATANQGSEATYESGFVIDKFPISRPNLTFSTLTVSNMSPEDSSIYLCSVATGGTNEKLFFGSGTQLSVL.

This clone was detected a few times. This chain links TRBV6-2 or TRBV6-3 with TRBJ2-7; TRBD1 might be the D (6 bases). Germline CDR1 is MNHEY and CDR2 is SVGEGT. The CDR3 length is 14 residues. V lost 6 bases and J 3 bases, leaving 15 bases between the germline ends. CDR3 loop: CASSRSGQNYEQYF. The CDR3 coding sequence is TGTGCCAGCAGCCGAAGTGGACAGAACTACGAGCAGTACTTC.

The rearrangement uses TRBV18 and TRBJ1-1; D is undetermined. Germline V gene lookup returns CDR1 KGHSH and CDR2 LQKENI. Trimming removed 1 base at V and 1 base at J, with 10 bases between. The CDR3 spans 15 residues. The CDR3 nucleotides read TGTGCCAGCTCACCACGATCGGGTCAGAACACTGAAGCTTTCTTT. This sequence encodes CASSPRSGQNTEAFF.

This clone was recorded a few times. The V and J genes are TRBV7-6 and TRBJ1-3; D is unresolved. This CDR3 has 16 residues. Germline V lookup: CDR1 SGHVS, CDR2 FNYEAQ. V lost 0 bases, J lost 4 bases, and 13 bases lay in between. The CDR3 DNA sequence: TGTGCCAGCAGCTTAGCCACCCCAGGCCCCGGAAACACCATATATTTT. This gives the protein CASSLATPGPGNTIYF.

This rearrangement joins TRBV5-8 to TRBJ1-4; D remains ambiguous. The CDR3 contains 13 residues. Trimming took off 1 base at V and 5 bases at J, with 6 bases between the two ends. The germline V gene encodes CDR1 SGHTS and CDR2 YDEGEE. CDR3: CASSLYGNEKLFF. The CDR3 DNA reads TGTGCCAGCAGCTTGTACGGGAATGAAAAACTGTTTTTT.

As to this clone: Within the sample, other DNA sequences also encode this same CDR3. The V gene is TRBV14, the J gene TRBJ1-3, with no clear D. Between the trimmed V and J ends, which lost 1 base and 4 bases, there was a span of 5 bases. CDR1 SGHDN and CDR2 FVKESK come from the germline V gene. This CDR3 region has 13 residues. CDR3: CASSQAGGNTIYF. CDR3 sequence (DNA): TGTGCCAGCAGCCAAGCCGGGGGAAACACCATATATTTT.

The rearrangement joins TRBV9 to TRBJ1-2; D call uncertain. Germline loops: CDR1 SGDLS, CDR2 YYNGEE. This CDR3 spans 15 amino acids. V lost 0 bases to trimming and J lost 4 bases, with 13 bases between them. CDR3 residues: CASSVAEGSGYGYTF. CDR3 in DNA: TGTGCCAGCAGCGTAGCAGAAGGGAGCGGCTATGGCTACACCTTC.

The chain combines TRBV27 with TRBJ1-6; 8 bases map to TRBD1. Germline lookup yields CDR1 MNHEY and CDR2 SMNVEV (reference sequence). The CDR3 runs 14 residues. The trim removed 7 bases at V and 4 bases at J, leaving 3 bases unmatched. The CDR3 DNA reads TGTGCCAGCAACCGACAGGGGTATAATTCACCCCTCCACTTT. Its translation: CASNRQGYNSPLHF.

The CDR3 nucleotides read TGCAGCGTTGATGCAGGGGCCCCAGATGGCTACACCTTC. Translated, it gives CSVDAGAPDGYTF. J is TRBJ1-2 and V is TRBV29-1; TRBD1 is a possible D gene (6 bases). Deletions cut 3 bases from V and 6 bases from J, with 14 bases between. Germline lookup yields CDR1 SQVTM and CDR2 ANQGSEA. The CDR3 contains 13 residues.

The chain recombines TRBV28 with TRBJ2-2, with 9 nucleotides matching TRBD1. Looked up from germline, CDR1 is MDHEN and CDR2 is SYDVKM. The V and J ends lost 8 bases and 7 bases, in that order; junction bases with no gene match: 14. The CDR3 has 16 residues. CDR3 nucleotide sequence: TGTGCCAGCCCTGGCAGGACAGGGGAAAGGGACGGGGAGCTGTTTTTT. Translating gives CASPGRTGERDGELFF.

The chain recombines TRBV10-3 with TRBJ1-1; 11 bases fit TRBD1. CDR1 ENHRY and CDR2 SYGVKD come from the germline V gene. V gave up 0 bases and J gave up 4 bases; unmatched junction bases: 1. CDR3 size: 15 residues. CDR3: CAISESGTGGTEAFF. DNA for the CDR3: TGTGCCATCAGTGAGTCCGGGACAGGGGGCACTGAAGCTTTCTTT.

The chain couples TRBV29-1 to TRBJ2-7, with TRBD1 identical over 8 bases. Germline lookup yields CDR1 SQVTM and CDR2 ANQGSEA. The J segment lost 4 bases and the V segment lost 2 bases, leaving 4 bases of the junction unmatched. CDR3 length: 13 amino acids. The CDR3 nucleotides are TGCAGCGTTGAAACCACAGGGGGGTACGAGCAGTACTTC. It translates to CSVETTGGYEQYF.

This rearrangement joins TRBV5-6 to TRBJ1-2; no firm D call. CDR1 and CDR2 (germline): SGHDT, YYEEEE. CDR3 size: 11 residues. Trimming left V 2 bases short and J 8 bases short, with 7 bases between. The DNA of the CDR3 is TGTGCCAGCAGCTTCCGGGAGGGCTACACCTTC. The encoded protein is CASSFREGYTF. Supplemented by reference TRBV5-6 and TRBJ1-2, the full variable domain reads DAGVTQSPTHLIKTRGQQVTLRCSPKSGHDTVSWYQQALGQGPQFIFQYYEEEERQRGNFPDRFSGHQFPNYSSELNVNALLLGDSALYLCASSFREGYTFGSGTRLTVV.